This T cell receptor (beta chain) is from a study of a mutant IDH1 vaccine in newly diagnosed glioma. Study-wide background: Patients began vaccination 4-6 weeks after radiotherapy alone, or with temozolomide cycles. Earlier treatment was radiotherapy, temozolomide, or both, with most getting both.

The time point: week 47, end of study. Topical imiquimod accompanied each vaccine dose, which consisted of 300 ug of mutant IDH1 20-mer peptide. Data came from immunoSEQ multiplex PCR; TCRdb stores just in-frame clones and leaves some out. The sample includes some 60,000 clones, about four fifths of them seen just once. On this clone itself: Its target is not known.

Trimming took off 5 bases at V and 0 bases at J, with 5 bases between the two ends. The germline gives CDR1 SGHTA, CDR2 FQGNSA. This CDR3 has 12 amino acids. The sequence was obtained from a woman between 50 and 59 years old with glioma. The chain links TRBV7-2 to TRBJ2-7; D ambiguous. The specimen comprised PBMCs, sampled from a glioma patient whose treatment included an IDH1 peptide vaccine. The CDR3 DNA follows: TGTGCCAGCAGCGATAGCTCCTACGAGCAGTACTTC. Translation gives CASSDSSYEQYF.